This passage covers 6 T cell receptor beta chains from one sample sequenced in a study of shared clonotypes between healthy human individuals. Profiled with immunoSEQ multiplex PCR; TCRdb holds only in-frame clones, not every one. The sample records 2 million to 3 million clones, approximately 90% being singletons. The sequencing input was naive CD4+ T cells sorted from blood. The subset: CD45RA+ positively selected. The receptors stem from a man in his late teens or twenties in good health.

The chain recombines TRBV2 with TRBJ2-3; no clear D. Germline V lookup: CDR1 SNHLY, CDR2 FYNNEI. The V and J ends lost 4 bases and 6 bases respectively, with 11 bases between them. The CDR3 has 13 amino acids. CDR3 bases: TGTGCCAGCAGTGGCTACCAGAGGGATACGCAGTATTTT. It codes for CASSGYQRDTQYF.

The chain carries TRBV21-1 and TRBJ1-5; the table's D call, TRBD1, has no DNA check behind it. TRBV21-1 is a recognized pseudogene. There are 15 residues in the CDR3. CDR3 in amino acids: CASSIRQGANQPQHF. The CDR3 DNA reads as TGTGCCAGCAGCATTCGACAGGGGGCGAATCAGCCCCAGCATTTT.

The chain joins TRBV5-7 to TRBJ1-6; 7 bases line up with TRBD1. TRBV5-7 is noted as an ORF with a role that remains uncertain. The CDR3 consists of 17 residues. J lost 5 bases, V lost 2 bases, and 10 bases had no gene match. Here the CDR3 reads CASSFFSPGQNNSPLHF. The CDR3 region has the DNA TGTGCCAGCAGCTTCTTTTCTCCGGGACAGAATAATTCACCCCTCCACTTT.

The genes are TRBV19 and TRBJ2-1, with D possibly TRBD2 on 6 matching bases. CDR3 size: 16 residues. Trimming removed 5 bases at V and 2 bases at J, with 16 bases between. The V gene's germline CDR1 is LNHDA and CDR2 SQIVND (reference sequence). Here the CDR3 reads CASSFRTTKAYNEQFF. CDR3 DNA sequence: TGTGCCAGTAGTTTTCGGACTACTAAGGCCTACAATGAGCAGTTCTTC.

CDR3 protein: CASSEAGGLNTEAFF. The CDR3 nucleotides are TGTGCCAGCAGTGAGGCGGGGGGTCTGAACACTGAAGCTTTCTTT. V and J are TRBV28 and TRBJ1-1; D is possibly TRBD1 (5 bases). V was trimmed by 5 bases and J by 0 bases, leaving 13 bases between them. The germline V gene encodes CDR1 MDHEN and CDR2 SYDVKM. This CDR3 is 15 amino acids long.

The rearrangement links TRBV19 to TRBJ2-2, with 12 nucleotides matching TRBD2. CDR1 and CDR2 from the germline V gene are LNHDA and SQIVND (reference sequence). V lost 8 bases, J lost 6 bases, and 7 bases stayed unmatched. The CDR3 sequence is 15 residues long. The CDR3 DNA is TGTGCCAGTCGACTAGCGGGGGCACTCGCCGGGGAGCTGTTTTTT. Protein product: CASRLAGALAGELFF.